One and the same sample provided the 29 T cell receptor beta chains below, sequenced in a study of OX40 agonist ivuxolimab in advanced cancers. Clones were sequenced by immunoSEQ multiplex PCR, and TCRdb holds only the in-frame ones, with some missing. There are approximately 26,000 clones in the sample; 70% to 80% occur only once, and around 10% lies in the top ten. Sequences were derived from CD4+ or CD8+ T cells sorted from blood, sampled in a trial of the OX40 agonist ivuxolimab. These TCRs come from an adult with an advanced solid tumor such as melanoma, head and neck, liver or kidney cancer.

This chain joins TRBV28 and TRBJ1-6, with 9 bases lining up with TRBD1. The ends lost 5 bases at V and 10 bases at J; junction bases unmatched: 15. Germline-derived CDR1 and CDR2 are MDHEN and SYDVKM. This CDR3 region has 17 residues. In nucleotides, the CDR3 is TGTGCCAGCAGTCCCCACAACATCCGGACAGGGGAGTCACCCCTCCACTTT. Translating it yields CASSPHNIRTGESPLHF.

The CDR3 region has the DNA TGTGCCAGCAGTTACAGACAGGTGGGGTCGGGGCAGTTCTTC. It is translated as CASSYRQVGSGQFF. The V and J genes are TRBV6-5 and TRBJ2-1, with TRBD1 as a possible D gene (6 bases). This CDR3 has 14 residues. Germline CDR1 reads MNHEY; CDR2 reads SVGAGI. V lost 2 bases to trimming and J lost 12 bases, with 17 bases between them.

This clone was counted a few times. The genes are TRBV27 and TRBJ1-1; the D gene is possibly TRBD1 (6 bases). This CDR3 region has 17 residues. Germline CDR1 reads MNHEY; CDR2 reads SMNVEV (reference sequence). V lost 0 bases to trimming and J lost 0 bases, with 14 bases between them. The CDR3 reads CASSLSGGRAVNTEAFF. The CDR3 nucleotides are TGTGCCAGCAGTTTATCCGGGGGGCGGGCAGTGAACACTGAAGCTTTCTTT.

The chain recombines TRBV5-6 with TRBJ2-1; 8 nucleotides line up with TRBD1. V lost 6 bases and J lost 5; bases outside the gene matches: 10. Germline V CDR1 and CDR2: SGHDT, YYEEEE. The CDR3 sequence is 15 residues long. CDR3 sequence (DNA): TGTGCCAGCACCATTGCCGGGACAGGAGACAATGAGCAGTTCTTC. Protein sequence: CASTIAGTGDNEQFF.

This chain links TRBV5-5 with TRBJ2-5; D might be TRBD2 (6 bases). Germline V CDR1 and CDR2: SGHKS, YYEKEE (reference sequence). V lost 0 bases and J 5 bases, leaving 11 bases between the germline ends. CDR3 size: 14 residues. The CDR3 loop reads CASSLGAGTETQYF. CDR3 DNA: TGTGCCAGCAGCTTGGGGGCGGGGACGGAGACCCAGTACTTC. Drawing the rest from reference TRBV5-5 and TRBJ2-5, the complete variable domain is DAGVTQSPTHLIKTRGQQVTLRCSPISGHKSVSWYQQVLGQGPQFIFQYYEKEERGRGNFPDRFSARQFPNYSSELNVNALLLGDSALYLCASSLGAGTETQYFGPGTRLLVL.

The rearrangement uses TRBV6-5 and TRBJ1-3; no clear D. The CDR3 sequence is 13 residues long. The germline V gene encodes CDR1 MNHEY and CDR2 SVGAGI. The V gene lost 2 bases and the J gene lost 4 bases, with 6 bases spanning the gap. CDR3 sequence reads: CASSYDPGNTIYF. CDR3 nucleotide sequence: TGTGCCAGCAGTTACGATCCGGGAAACACCATATATTTT.

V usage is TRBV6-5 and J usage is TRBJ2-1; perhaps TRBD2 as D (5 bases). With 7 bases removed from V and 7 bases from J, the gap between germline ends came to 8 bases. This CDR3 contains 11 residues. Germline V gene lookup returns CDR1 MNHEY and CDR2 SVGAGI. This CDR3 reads CASTRGNEQFF. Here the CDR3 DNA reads TGTGCCAGCACCCGGGGTAATGAGCAGTTCTTC.

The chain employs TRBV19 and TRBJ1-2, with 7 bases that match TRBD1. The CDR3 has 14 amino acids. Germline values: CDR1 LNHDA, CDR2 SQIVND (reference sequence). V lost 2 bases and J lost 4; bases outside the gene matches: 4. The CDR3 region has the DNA TGTGCCAGTAGTATAAAGACAGGGAGCTATGGCTACACCTTC. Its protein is CASSIKTGSYGYTF.

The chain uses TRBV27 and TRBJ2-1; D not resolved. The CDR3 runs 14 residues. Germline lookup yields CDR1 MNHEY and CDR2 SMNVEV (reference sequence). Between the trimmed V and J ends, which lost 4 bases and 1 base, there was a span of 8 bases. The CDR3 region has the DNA TGTGCCAGCAGTTACGGCAGGTCCTACAATGAGCAGTTCTTC. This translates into CASSYGRSYNEQFF.

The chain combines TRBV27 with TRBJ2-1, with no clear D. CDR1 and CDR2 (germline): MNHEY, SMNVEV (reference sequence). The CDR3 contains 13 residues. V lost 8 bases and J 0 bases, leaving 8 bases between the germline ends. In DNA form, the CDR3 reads TGTGCCAGCGGGTATAGCTCCTACAATGAGCAGTTCTTC. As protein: CASGYSSYNEQFF.

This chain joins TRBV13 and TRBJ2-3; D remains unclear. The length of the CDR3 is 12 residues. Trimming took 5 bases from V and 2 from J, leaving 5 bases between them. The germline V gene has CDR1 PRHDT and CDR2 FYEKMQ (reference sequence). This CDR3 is CASSIHTDTQYF. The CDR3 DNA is TGTGCCAGCAGCATCCACACAGATACGCAGTATTTT.

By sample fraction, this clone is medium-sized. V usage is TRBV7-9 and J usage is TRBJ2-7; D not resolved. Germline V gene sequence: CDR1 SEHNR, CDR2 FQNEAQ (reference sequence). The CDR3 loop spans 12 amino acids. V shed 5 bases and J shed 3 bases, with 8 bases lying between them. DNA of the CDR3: TGTGCCAGCAGCAGAGAGGACTACGAGCAGTACTTC. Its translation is CASSREDYEQYF.

CDR3 coding DNA: TGTGCCAGCAGTTACTCTGGGGGGGGGCCAGATACGCAGTATTTT. Amino acid sequence: CASSYSGGGPDTQYF. The gene calls are TRBV6-5 and TRBJ2-3; maybe TRBD2 (7 bases). CDR1 and CDR2 (germline): MNHEY, SVGAGI. With 0 bases removed from V and 4 bases from J, the gap between germline ends came to 11 bases. The CDR3 is 15 residues long.

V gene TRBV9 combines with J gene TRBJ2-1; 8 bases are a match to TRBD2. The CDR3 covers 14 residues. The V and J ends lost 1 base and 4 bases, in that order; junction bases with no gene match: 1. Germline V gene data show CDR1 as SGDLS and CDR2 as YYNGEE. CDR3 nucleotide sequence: TGTGCCAGCAGCGTAACTAGCGGATACAATGAGCAGTTCTTC. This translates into CASSVTSGYNEQFF.

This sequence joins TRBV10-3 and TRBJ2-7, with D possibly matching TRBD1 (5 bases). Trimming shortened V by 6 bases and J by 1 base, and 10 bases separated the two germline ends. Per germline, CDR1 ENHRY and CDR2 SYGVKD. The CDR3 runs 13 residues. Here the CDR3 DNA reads TGTGCCATCAGGAACAGGACATCCTACGAGCAGTACTTC. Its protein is CAIRNRTSYEQYF.

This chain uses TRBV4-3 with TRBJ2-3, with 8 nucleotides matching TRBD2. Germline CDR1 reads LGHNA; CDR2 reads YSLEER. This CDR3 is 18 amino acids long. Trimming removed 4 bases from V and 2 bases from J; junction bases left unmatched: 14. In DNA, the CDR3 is TGCGCCAGCAGCCCCTCCGCCAGCGGGGGAGAGAACACAGATACGCAGTATTTT. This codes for CASSPSASGGENTDTQYF.

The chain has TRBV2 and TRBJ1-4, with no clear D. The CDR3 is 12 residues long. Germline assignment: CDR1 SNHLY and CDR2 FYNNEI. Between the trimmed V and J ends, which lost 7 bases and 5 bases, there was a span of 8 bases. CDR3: CASTGLNEKLFF. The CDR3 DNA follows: TGTGCCAGCACCGGACTGAATGAAAAACTGTTTTTT.

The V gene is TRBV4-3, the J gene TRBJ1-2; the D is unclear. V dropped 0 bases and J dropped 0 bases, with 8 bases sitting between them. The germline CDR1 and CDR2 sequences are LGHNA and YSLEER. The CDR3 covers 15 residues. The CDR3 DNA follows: TGCGCCAGCAGCCAAGAACGGGCAGCTAACTATGGCTACACCTTC. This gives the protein CASSQERAANYGYTF.

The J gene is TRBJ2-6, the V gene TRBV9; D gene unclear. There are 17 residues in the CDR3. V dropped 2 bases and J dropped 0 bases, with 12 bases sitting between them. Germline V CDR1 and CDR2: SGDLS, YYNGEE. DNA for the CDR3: TGTGCCAGCAGCGTTCCTCTTAGGAGCTCTGGGGCCAACGTCCTGACTTTC. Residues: CASSVPLRSSGANVLTF. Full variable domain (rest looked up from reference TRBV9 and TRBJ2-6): DSGVTQTPKHLITATGQRVTLRCSPRSGDLSVYWYQQSLDQGLQFLIQYYNGEERAKGNILERFSAQQFPDLHSELNLSSLELGDSALYFCASSVPLRSSGANVLTFGAGSRLTVL.

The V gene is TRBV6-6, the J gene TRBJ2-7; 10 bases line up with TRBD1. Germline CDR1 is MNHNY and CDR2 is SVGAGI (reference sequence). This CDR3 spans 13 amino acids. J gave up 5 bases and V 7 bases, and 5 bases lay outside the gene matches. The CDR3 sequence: CASTFGTGDEQYF. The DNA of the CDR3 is TGTGCCAGCACTTTCGGGACAGGGGACGAGCAGTACTTC.

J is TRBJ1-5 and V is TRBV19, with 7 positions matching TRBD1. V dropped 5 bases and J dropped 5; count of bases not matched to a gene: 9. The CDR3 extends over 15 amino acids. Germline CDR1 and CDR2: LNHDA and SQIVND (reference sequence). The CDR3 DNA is TGTGCCAGTAGTTTCCGGGACAGCGCCTATCAGCCCCAGCATTTT. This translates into CASSFRDSAYQPQHF.

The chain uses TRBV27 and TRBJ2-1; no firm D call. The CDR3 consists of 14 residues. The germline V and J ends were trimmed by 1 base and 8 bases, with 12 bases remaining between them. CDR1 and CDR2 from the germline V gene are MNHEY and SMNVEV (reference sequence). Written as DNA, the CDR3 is TGTGCCAGCAGTTTATTTATTCTGGGCGATGAGCAGTTCTTC. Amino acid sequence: CASSLFILGDEQFF.

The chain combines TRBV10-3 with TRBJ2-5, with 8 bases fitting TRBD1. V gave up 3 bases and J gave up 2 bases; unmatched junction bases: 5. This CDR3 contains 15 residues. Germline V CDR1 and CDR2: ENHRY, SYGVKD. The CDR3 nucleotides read TGTGCCATCAGTGATGGGACAGGTAGTCAAGAGACCCAGTACTTC. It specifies CAISDGTGSQETQYF.

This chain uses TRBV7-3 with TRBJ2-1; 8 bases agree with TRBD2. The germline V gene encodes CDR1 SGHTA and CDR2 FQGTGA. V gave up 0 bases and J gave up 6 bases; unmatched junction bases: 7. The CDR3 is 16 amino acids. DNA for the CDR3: TGTGCCAGCAGCTTAACCGGCGGGGGGTCGGTCAATGAGCAGTTCTTC. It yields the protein CASSLTGGGSVNEQFF.

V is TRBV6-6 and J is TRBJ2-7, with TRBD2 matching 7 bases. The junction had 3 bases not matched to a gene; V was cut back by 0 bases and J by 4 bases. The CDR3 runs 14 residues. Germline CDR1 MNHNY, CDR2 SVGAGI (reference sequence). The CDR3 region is CASSYSGGGYEQYF. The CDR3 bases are TGTGCCAGCAGTTACTCGGGCGGGGGTTACGAGCAGTACTTC.

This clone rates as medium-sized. DNA for the CDR3: TGTGCCAGTACGCAGGGGTCTGTTGACACTGAAGCTTTCTTT. Translating it yields CASTQGSVDTEAFF. The rearrangement joins TRBV19 to TRBJ1-1; TRBD1 is a possible D gene (6 bases). V lost 7 bases to trimming and J lost 3 bases, with 15 bases between them. Germline values: CDR1 LNHDA, CDR2 SQIVND (reference sequence). This CDR3 has 14 residues.

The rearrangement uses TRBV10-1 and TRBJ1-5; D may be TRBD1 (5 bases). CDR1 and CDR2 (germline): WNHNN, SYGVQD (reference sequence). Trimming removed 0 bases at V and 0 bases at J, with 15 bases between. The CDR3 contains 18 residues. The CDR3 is CASSESTQGTHSNQPQHF. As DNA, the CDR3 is TGCGCCAGCAGTGAGTCGACTCAAGGGACCCATAGCAATCAGCCCCAGCATTTT.

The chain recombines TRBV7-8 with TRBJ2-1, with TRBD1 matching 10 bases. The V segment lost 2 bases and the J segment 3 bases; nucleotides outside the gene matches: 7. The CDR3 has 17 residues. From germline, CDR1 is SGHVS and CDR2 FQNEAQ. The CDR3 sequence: CASSLSYDRGLYNEQFF. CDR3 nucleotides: TGTGCCAGCAGCTTATCCTATGACAGGGGGCTCTACAATGAGCAGTTCTTC.

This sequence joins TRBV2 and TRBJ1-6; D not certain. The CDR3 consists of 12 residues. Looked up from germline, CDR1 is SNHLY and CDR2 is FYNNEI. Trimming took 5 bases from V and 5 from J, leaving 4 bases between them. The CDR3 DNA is TGTGCCAGCAGTTCGGATAATTCACCCCTCCACTTT. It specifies CASSSDNSPLHF.